These 23 T cell receptor beta chains originate from one sample sequenced in a study of lymphopenia after photon versus proton radiotherapy. Libraries were prepared by immunoSEQ multiplex PCR; TCRdb keeps only in-frame clonotypes and omits some of them. The table includes some 25,000 clones, roughly four fifths detected once. Source: peripheral blood, taken from a patient treated with photon-based radiotherapy. These receptors all stem from a woman aged 45 to 65 with pancreatic cancer.

The chain links TRBV27 to TRBJ1-1; D ambiguous. Germline V lookup: CDR1 MNHEY, CDR2 SMNVEV (reference sequence). The V and J ends lost 6 bases and 4 bases respectively, with 24 bases between them. The length of the CDR3 is 17 residues. The CDR3 region is CASRVLVTGSGSTEAFF. CDR3 coding DNA: TGTGCCAGCAGAGTTTTGGTGACTGGATCTGGGAGCACTGAAGCTTTCTTT.

The rearrangement uses TRBV5-1 and TRBJ2-7; no clear D gene. The CDR3 totals 14 residues. Trimming took 4 bases from V and 3 from J, leaving 14 bases between them. Germline values: CDR1 SGHRS, CDR2 YFSETQ. DNA for the CDR3: TGCGCCAGCAGCCCCAGGCCCGGGTTCTACGAGCAGTACTTC. Encoded protein: CASSPRPGFYEQYF.

The CDR3 protein is CATSSRTSGASYNEQFF. The CDR3, as DNA: TGTGCCACCAGCAGTCGGACTAGCGGGGCCTCCTACAATGAGCAGTTCTTC. The genes are TRBV15 and TRBJ2-1; 12 bases line up with TRBD2. V shed 3 bases and J 0 bases; nucleotides not matched to a gene: 3. Germline CDR1 is LNHNV and CDR2 is YYDKDF (reference sequence). The CDR3 extends over 17 amino acids.

The chain has TRBV27 and TRBJ2-7; tentatively, D is TRBD2 (5 bases). The germline V gene has CDR1 MNHEY and CDR2 SMNVEV (reference sequence). V lost 3 bases to trimming and J lost 4 bases, with 16 bases between them. This CDR3 contains 15 residues. CDR3 in DNA: TGTGCCAGCAGTTTTGGTGGGGAGACCCTATACGAGCAGTACTTC. Translating it yields CASSFGGETLYEQYF.

The chain couples TRBV28 to TRBJ1-2; TRBD1 is a possible D gene (6 bases). V dropped 4 bases and J dropped 4 bases, with 28 bases sitting between them. Germline values: CDR1 MDHEN, CDR2 SYDVKM. The CDR3 extends over 19 amino acids. The DNA of the CDR3 is TGTGCCAGCAGTTCAAACGTCGTCGCAAGAAGGACAGCTGTCTATGGCTACACCTTC. This translates into CASSSNVVARRTAVYGYTF.

J is TRBJ2-3 and V is TRBV7-2; D unresolved. With 5 bases removed from V and 6 bases from J, the gap between germline ends came to 9 bases. Germline loops: CDR1 SGHTA, CDR2 FQGNSA. CDR3 length: 12 amino acids. The CDR3 loop is CASSPSRDTQYF. The CDR3 nucleotides read TGTGCCAGCAGCCCCTCCCGGGATACGCAGTATTTT.

The chain is built from TRBV14 and TRBJ2-1; 16 bases are shared with TRBD2. Germline trimming cut 4 bases from V and 7 bases from J; bases unmatched to any gene: 7. There are 17 residues in the CDR3. From germline, CDR1 is SGHDN and CDR2 FVKESK. Written as DNA, the CDR3 is TGTGCCAGCAGCCTGGGACTAGCGGGAGGGCCGAGGAATGAGCAGTTCTTC. Residues: CASSLGLAGGPRNEQFF.

The chain carries TRBV5-4 and TRBJ2-7; TRBD1 matches at 7 bases. Per the germline V gene, CDR1 is SGHNT and CDR2 is YYREEE (reference sequence). The CDR3 loop spans 14 amino acids. V shed 4 bases and J 2 bases; nucleotides not matched to a gene: 6. CDR3 protein: CASSPDRATYEQYF. The CDR3 DNA follows: TGTGCCAGCAGCCCCGACAGGGCAACCTACGAGCAGTACTTC.

This clone was found once. The chain couples TRBV27 to TRBJ2-7, with 9 nucleotides matching TRBD1. Trimming at V came to 3 bases and at J to 3 bases, leaving 6 bases not matched to a gene. The CDR3 is 15 residues long. Germline CDR1 and CDR2: MNHEY and SMNVEV (reference sequence). CDR3 sequence (DNA): TGTGCCAGCAGTTTCTCGGGACAGGGCTTCTACGAGCAGTACTTC. The encoded protein is CASSFSGQGFYEQYF.

This chain links TRBV19 with TRBJ1-4; D may be TRBD1 (5 bases). From germline, CDR1 is LNHDA and CDR2 SQIVND (reference sequence). Trimming took 6 bases from V and 8 from J, leaving 16 bases between them. This CDR3 region has 14 residues. CDR3 residues: CASSRNRDAEKLFF. CDR3 in DNA: TGTGCCAGTAGCCGAAACCGGGACGCAGAAAAACTGTTTTTT.

This clone was seen a single time. The chain couples TRBV18 to TRBJ1-5; 10 nucleotides match TRBD1. The CDR3 runs 18 residues. Germline V gene lookup returns CDR1 KGHSH and CDR2 LQKENI. Losses at the gene ends were 3 bases for V and 0 bases for J; bases not matched to a gene: 8. This CDR3 is CASSPGDRGDHSNQPQHF. In DNA form, the CDR3 reads TGTGCCAGCTCACCCGGGGACAGGGGAGATCATAGCAATCAGCCCCAGCATTTT.

The rearrangement links TRBV29-1 to TRBJ2-1; TRBD2 aligns across 14 bases. The length of the CDR3 is 17 residues. Germline lookup yields CDR1 SQVTM and CDR2 ANQGSEA. The V segment lost 4 bases and the J segment 1 base; nucleotides outside the gene matches: 6. The CDR3 region is CSVVGTSGRLSYNEQFF. CDR3 DNA sequence: TGCAGCGTTGTGGGGACTAGCGGGAGACTATCCTACAATGAGCAGTTCTTC.

This clone was observed once. This chain uses TRBV2 with TRBJ2-1; no reliable D call. Germline V gene lookup returns CDR1 SNHLY and CDR2 FYNNEI. Trimming left V 5 bases short and J 4 bases short, with 9 bases between. The CDR3 loop spans 13 amino acids. Here the CDR3 reads CASSTDRYNEQFF. CDR3 DNA: TGTGCCAGCAGTACCGACCGTTACAATGAGCAGTTCTTC.

J is TRBJ1-4 and V is TRBV25-1; weak D call: TRBD1 (5 bases). Germline V gene data show CDR1 as MGHDK and CDR2 as SYGVNS. The V end was cut by 1 base, the J end by 7 bases, with 13 bases between. CDR3 length: 15 amino acids. CDR3 bases: TGTGCCAGCAGTGAATCCCCCCTCAGGGTTGAAAAACTGTTTTTT. Its protein product is CASSESPLRVEKLFF.

This clone was detected only a few times. V and J are TRBV9 and TRBJ2-2, with 9 nucleotides matching TRBD2. J lost 1 base, V lost 4 bases, and 5 bases had no gene match. Germline V lookup: CDR1 SGDLS, CDR2 YYNGEE. The CDR3 is made up of 16 amino acids. In nucleotides, the CDR3 is TGTGCCAGCAGCCCCCTAGCGGGGATGAACACCGGGGAGCTGTTTTTT. The encoded protein is CASSPLAGMNTGELFF.

The chain couples TRBV14 to TRBJ2-7; 7 bases match TRBD1. Germline-derived CDR1 and CDR2 are SGHDN and FVKESK. CDR3 length equals 16 residues. After removal of 0 bases from V and 3 bases from J, the junction contained 8 bases not matched to a gene. The CDR3 loop reads CASSQDFGAGGYEQYF. CDR3 nucleotides: TGTGCCAGCAGCCAAGATTTTGGGGCAGGGGGCTACGAGCAGTACTTC.

This clone showed up just once. The chain is built from TRBV4-1 and TRBJ2-7, with D possibly matching TRBD1 (7 bases). The V gene lost 1 base and the J gene lost 9 bases, with 10 bases spanning the gap. This CDR3 is built from 12 residues. Germline CDR1 MGHRA, CDR2 YSYEKL. Here the CDR3 reads CASSQGQGGQYF. DNA for the CDR3: TGCGCCAGCAGCCAAGGACAGGGAGGGCAGTACTTC.

CDR3 DNA sequence: TGTGCCAGCAGCGTGGGACTAGCGGGACGTTCTGGGGCCAACGTCCTGACTTTC. Its translation: CASSVGLAGRSGANVLTF. V and J are TRBV9 and TRBJ2-6, with 13 bases lining up with TRBD2. J gave up 1 base and V 2 bases, and 3 bases lay outside the gene matches. Germline CDR1 reads SGDLS; CDR2 reads YYNGEE. There are 18 residues in the CDR3.

This chain uses TRBV6-6 with TRBJ2-7; TRBD1 matches 7 bases. CDR3 size: 15 residues. Germline-derived CDR1 and CDR2 are MNHNY and SVGAGI (reference sequence). After removal of 4 bases from V and 5 bases from J, the junction contained 11 bases not matched to a gene. The CDR3: CASSSSRNGQDEQYF. CDR3 DNA: TGTGCCAGCAGTTCCAGTCGGAACGGACAGGACGAGCAGTACTTC.

The chain employs TRBV28 and TRBJ2-7; the D is unclear. Germline V lookup: CDR1 MDHEN, CDR2 SYDVKM. V lost 7 bases and J lost 7, with 20 bases in between. The CDR3 has 14 amino acids. The CDR3 spells CASTVIGSPGEQYF. CDR3 DNA sequence: TGTGCCAGCACCGTGATCGGCTCTCCCGGAGAGCAGTACTTC.

V is TRBV14 and J is TRBJ1-4; D ambiguous. V was shortened by 1 base and J by 2 bases, with 11 bases between the two germline ends. This CDR3 contains 16 residues. Per the germline V gene, CDR1 is SGHDN and CDR2 is FVKESK. CDR3 sequence (DNA): TGTGCCAGCAGCCAAGTTCGCGCCTTTACTAATGAAAAACTGTTTTTT. Residues: CASSQVRAFTNEKLFF.

V and J are TRBV11-2 and TRBJ1-1; TRBD1 might be the D (6 bases). The CDR3 extends over 13 amino acids. Trimming took 5 bases from V and 4 from J, leaving 11 bases between them. The germline gives CDR1 SGHAT, CDR2 FQNNGV. The CDR3 sequence is CASSQQGSTEAFF. In DNA, the CDR3 is TGTGCCAGCAGCCAACAGGGTTCCACTGAAGCTTTCTTT.

The rearrangement links TRBV5-6 to TRBJ2-7; no reliable D call. The germline V gene has CDR1 SGHDT and CDR2 YYEEEE. The CDR3 sequence is 14 residues long. V lost 4 bases, J lost 1 base, and 12 bases lay in between. Here the CDR3 DNA reads TGTGCCAGCAGCATCCGATCCAGATCCTACGAGCAGTACTTC. Amino acid sequence: CASSIRSRSYEQYF. The complete variable domain, with remaining parts taken from reference TRBV5-6 and TRBJ2-7, reads DAGVTQSPTHLIKTRGQQVTLRCSPKSGHDTVSWYQQALGQGPQFIFQYYEEEERQRGNFPDRFSGHQFPNYSSELNVNALLLGDSALYLCASSIRSRSYEQYFGPGTRLTVT.